This TCR beta chain was identified in a study of blood T cell repertoires in COVID-19. The CDR3 consists of 15 residues. Trimming at V came to 1 base and at J to 3 bases, leaving 4 bases not matched to a gene. Germline CDR1 and CDR2: LNHNV and YYDKDF (reference sequence). The data were produced by immunoSEQ multiplex PCR, yet TCRdb's version contains in-frame clones alone and is incomplete. The sample comprises 30,000 to 40,000 clones, about 87% of which are singletons, and 62% rests with the top ten. Sequencing was carried out using peripheral blood. The V call is TRBV15, the J call TRBJ2-7; 9 bases fit TRBD1. The origin of this receptor is a man in his 70s with acute or convalescent COVID-19. The CDR3 bases are TGTGCCACCAGCAGAGCGGGACAGGGAGTCTACGAGCAGTACTTC. Translated, it gives CATSRAGQGVYEQYF.